The rows below give T cell receptor beta chains drawn from one sample of a study of T cell changes during pregnancy in multiple sclerosis. Profiled with immunoSEQ multiplex PCR; TCRdb holds only in-frame clones, not every one. In the table there are some 80,000 clones, around 90% of which are singletons. The source material was peripheral blood, sampled in the first trimester of pregnancy. Source of these receptors: a female donor in good health, enrolled as a control in a pregnancy study. CDR3s include the opening cysteine and the closing phenylalanine or tryptophan. Fields, in order: V gene, CDR3 protein.

v_gene: TRBV7-2; CDR3aa: CASSSRTGYEQYF
v_gene: TRBV6-6; CDR3aa: CASAGRIRVYEQYF
v_gene: TRBV19; CDR3aa: CASTPTVMNTEAFF
v_gene: TRBV4-3; CDR3aa: CASSQDSGSGYNEQFF
v_gene: TRBV2; CDR3aa: CASSEYQRGLFSTDTQYF
v_gene: TRBV6-1; CDR3aa: CASSGNRVSGELFF
v_gene: TRBV5-1; CDR3aa: CASSPRAGGGAGELFF
v_gene: TRBV27; CDR3aa: CASSFSGTGEEKLFF
v_gene: TRBV5-1; CDR3aa: CASSIRTGETGELFF
v_gene: TRBV6-5; CDR3aa: CASSYSGAGAYEQYF